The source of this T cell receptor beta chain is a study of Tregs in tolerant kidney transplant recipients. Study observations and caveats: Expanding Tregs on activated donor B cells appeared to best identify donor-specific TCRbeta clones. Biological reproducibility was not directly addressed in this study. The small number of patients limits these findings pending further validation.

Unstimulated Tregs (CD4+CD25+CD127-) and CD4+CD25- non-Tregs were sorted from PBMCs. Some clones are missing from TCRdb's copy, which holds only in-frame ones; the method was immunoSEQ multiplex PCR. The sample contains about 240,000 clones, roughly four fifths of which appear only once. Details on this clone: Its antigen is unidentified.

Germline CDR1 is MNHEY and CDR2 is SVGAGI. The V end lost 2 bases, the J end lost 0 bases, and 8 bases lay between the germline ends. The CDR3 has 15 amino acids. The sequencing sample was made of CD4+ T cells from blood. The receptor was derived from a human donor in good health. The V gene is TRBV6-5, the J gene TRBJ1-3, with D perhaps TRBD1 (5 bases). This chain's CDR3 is CASSYIGGSGNTIYF. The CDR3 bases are TGTGCCAGCAGTTACATTGGGGGCTCTGGAAACACCATATATTTT.